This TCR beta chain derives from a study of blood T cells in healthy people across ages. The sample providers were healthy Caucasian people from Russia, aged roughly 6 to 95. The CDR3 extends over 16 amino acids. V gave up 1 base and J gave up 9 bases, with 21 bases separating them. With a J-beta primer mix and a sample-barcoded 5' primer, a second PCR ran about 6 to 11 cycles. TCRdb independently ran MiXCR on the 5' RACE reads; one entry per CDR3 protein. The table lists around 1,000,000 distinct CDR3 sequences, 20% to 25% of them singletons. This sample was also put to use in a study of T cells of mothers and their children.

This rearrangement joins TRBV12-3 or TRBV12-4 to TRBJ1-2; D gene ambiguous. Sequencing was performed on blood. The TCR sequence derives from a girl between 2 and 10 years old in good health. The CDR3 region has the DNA TGTGCCAGCAGTTTAGAGCTAACACTCGGGGATTGGAGCTACACCTTC. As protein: CASSLELTLGDWSYTF.